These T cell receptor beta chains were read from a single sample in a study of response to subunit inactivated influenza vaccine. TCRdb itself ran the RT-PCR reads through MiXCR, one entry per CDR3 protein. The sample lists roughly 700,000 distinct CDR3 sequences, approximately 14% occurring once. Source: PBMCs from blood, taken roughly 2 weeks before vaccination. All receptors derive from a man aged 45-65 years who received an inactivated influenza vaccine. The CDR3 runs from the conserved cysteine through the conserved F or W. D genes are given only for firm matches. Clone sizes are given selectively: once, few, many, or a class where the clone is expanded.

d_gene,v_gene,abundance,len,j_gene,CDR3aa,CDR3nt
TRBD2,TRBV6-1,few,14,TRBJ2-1,CASGRSGSSYEQFF,TGTGCCAGCGGCCGAAGCGGGAGTAGCTATGAGCAGTTCTTC
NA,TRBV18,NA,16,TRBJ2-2,CASSKPGLQNTGELFF,TGTGCCAGCTCGAAACCGGGACTTCAGAACACCGGGGAGCTGTTTTTT
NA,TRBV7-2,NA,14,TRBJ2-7,CASSLYGGTYEQYF,TGTGCCAGCAGCTTATACGGGGGAACCTACGAGCAGTACTTC
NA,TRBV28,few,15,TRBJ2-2,CASTRRLANTGELFF,TGTGCCAGCACAAGGCGGTTGGCCAACACCGGGGAGCTGTTTTTT
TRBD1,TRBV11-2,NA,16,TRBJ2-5,CASQGWGTGRRETQYF,TGTGCCAGCCAAGGGTGGGGGACAGGGAGACGAGAGACCCAGTACTTC
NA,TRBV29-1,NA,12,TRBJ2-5,CSVVSREETQYF,TGCAGCGTTGTCTCTAGAGAGGAGACCCAGTACTTC
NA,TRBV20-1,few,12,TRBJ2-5,CSVPDGEETQYF,TGCAGTGTCCCGGACGGTGAAGAGACCCAGTACTTC
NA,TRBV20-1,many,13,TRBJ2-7,CSVESDTSYEQYF,TGCAGTGTCGAATCTGACACTTCCTACGAGCAGTACTTC
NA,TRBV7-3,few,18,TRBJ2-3,CASSPAGVGRGSTDTQYF,TGTGCCAGCAGCCCCGCTGGGGTGGGTCGCGGAAGCACAGATACGCAGTATTTT
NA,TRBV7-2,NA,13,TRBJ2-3,CASSPESAGPAYF,TGTGCCAGCAGTCCCGAGTCTGCGGGGCCCGCGTATTTT
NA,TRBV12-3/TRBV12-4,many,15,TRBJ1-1,CASSYKTGLGTEAFF,TGTGCCAGCAGTTATAAAACAGGGCTGGGCACTGAAGCTTTCTTT
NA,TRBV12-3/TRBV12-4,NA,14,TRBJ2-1,CASTLWGGLNEQFF,TGTGCCAGCACCCTATGGGGGGGCCTCAATGAGCAGTTCTTC
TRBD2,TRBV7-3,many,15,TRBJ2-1,CASSFSGRAVDEQFF,TGTGCCAGCAGCTTTAGCGGGAGGGCTGTAGATGAGCAGTTCTTC
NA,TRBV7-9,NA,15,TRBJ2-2,CASSLDQRATGELFF,TGTGCCAGCAGCTTAGACCAGCGGGCCACCGGGGAGCTGTTTTTT
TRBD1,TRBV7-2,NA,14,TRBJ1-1,CASRPRTGLTEAFF,TGTGCCAGCAGACCCCGGACAGGGCTCACTGAAGCTTTCTTT
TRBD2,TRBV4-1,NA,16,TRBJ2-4,CASSFAPLAGGNIQYF,TGCGCCAGCAGCTTCGCGCCACTAGCGGGGGGGAACATTCAGTACTTC
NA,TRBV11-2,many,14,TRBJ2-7,CASSLHGSSGEQYF,TGTGCCAGCAGCTTACACGGTTCGAGCGGCGAGCAGTACTTC
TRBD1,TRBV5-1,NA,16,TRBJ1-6,CASSLGAGGLHSPLHF,TGCGCCAGCAGCTTGGGGGCAGGGGGCCTTCATTCACCCCTCCACTTT
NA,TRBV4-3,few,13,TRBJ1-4,CASSRAVGEKLFF,TGCGCCAGCAGCCGGGCGGTGGGGGAAAAACTGTTTTTT
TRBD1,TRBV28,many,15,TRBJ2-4,CASSLLFGQGNIQYF,TGTGCCAGCAGTCTCCTTTTTGGACAGGGAAACATTCAGTACTTC
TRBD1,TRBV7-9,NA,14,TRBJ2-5,CASSSYHRGETQYF,TGTGCCAGCAGCTCCTACCACAGGGGAGAGACCCAGTACTTC
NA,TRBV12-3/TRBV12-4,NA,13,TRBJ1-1,CASRRDWNTEAFF,TGTGCCAGCAGAAGGGACTGGAACACTGAAGCTTTCTTT
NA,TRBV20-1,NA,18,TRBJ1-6,CSASPWAGRGSYNSPLHF,TGCAGTGCTTCCCCTTGGGCCGGTAGAGGGTCCTATAATTCACCCCTCCACTTT
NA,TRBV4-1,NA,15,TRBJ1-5,CASSQVEGGRQPQHF,TGCGCCAGCAGTCAAGTAGAGGGGGGTAGACAGCCCCAGCATTTT
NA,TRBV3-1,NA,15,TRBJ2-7,CASSQDASVRYEQYF,TGTGCCAGCAGCCAAGACGCCTCGGTACGCTACGAGCAGTACTTC
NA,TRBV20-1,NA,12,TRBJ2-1,CSAPRSYNEQFF,TGCAGTGCCCCCCGCTCCTACAATGAGCAGTTCTTC
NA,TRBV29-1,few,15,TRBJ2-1,CSVEDLPQKSNEQFF,TGCAGCGTTGAAGATCTTCCCCAAAAAAGTAATGAGCAGTTCTTC
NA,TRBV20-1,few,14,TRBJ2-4,CSARTALAKNIQYF,TGCAGTGCTAGGACTGCCCTAGCCAAAAACATTCAGTACTTC
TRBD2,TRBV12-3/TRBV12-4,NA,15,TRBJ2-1,CASTPGLVGYNEQFF,TGTGCCAGCACCCCGGGACTAGTTGGCTACAATGAGCAGTTCTTC
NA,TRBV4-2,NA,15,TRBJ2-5,CASSPAAVPPKTQYF,TGTGCCAGCAGCCCAGCGGCGGTACCCCCCAAGACCCAGTACTTC
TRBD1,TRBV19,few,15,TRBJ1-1,CASSTWTGGNTEAFF,TGTGCCAGTAGTACCTGGACAGGGGGTAATACTGAAGCTTTCTTT